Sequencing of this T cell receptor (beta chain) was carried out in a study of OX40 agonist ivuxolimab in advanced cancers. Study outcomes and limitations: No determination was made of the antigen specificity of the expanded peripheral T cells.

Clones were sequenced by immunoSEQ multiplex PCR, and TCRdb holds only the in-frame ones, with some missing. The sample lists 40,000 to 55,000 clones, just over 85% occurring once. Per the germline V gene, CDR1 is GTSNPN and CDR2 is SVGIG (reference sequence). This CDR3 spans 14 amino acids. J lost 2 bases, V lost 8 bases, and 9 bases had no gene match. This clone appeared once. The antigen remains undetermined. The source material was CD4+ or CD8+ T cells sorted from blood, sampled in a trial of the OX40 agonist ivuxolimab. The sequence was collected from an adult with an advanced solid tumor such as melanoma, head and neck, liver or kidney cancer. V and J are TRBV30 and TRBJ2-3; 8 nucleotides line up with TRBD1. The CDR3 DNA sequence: TGTGCCAGGGATGACAGGGGAAACACAGATACGCAGTATTTT. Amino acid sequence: CARDDRGNTDTQYF.